This T cell receptor beta chain was identified in a study of blood T cell dynamics during melanoma immunotherapy. TCRdb keeps only in-frame clones here, not all; method: immunoSEQ multiplex PCR. Of 17,000 or so clones detected, about 83% appear once; the ten largest clones hold under 9%. Time point denoted: pre-treatment baseline. Sample: blood, taken from a patient treated with checkpoint blockade. The clonotype comes from a human donor with melanoma.

The CDR3 region is CASGGEKGYEQYF. The CDR3 DNA is TGTGCCAGCGGGGGCGAGAAAGGCTACGAGCAGTACTTC. The rearrangement links TRBV7-9 to TRBJ2-7; D is perhaps TRBD1 (6 bases). Trimming cost V 8 bases and J 3 bases, with 14 bases left between them. Germline assignment: CDR1 SEHNR and CDR2 FQNEAQ (reference sequence). The CDR3 has 13 residues.